A selection of T cell receptor beta chains follows, all from one sample in a study of identifying expanded T cells in peripheral blood. Profiling relied on immunoSEQ multiplex PCR, and the TCRdb table lists in-frame clones only, not all of them. The sample holds 84,000 or so clones, roughly 90% seen once. The material sequenced was blood. The receptor source for this set is a person between 18 and 75 years old in good health. CDR3s include the opening cysteine and the closing phenylalanine or tryptophan. A D gene is named only where the DNA matches it firmly. For some rows the clone size is stated as once, few or many, or as a class when expanded; others skip it.

v_gene	d_gene	abundance	j_gene	CDR3aa	CDR3nt
TRBV7-9	TRBD2	NA	TRBJ2-5	CASSVRGREGPLETQYF	TGTGCCAGCAGCGTCCGGGGACGGGAGGGCCCTCTAGAGACCCAGTACTTC
TRBV5-6	NA	NA	TRBJ1-1	CASSSAGSTEAFF	TGTGCCAGCAGCTCCGCAGGGTCCACTGAAGCTTTCTTT
TRBV29-1	TRBD1	NA	TRBJ1-5	CSVAGVAGGNQPQHF	TGCAGCGTTGCTGGAGTGGCAGGGGGGAATCAGCCCCAGCATTTT
TRBV2	NA	NA	TRBJ1-1	CASSIDGYTEAFF	TGTGCCAGCTCAATCGACGGATACACTGAAGCTTTCTTT
TRBV7-3	NA	NA	TRBJ2-5	CASSPRGGGTETQYF	TGTGCCAGCAGCCCCAGGGGGGGTGGTACCGAGACCCAGTACTTC
TRBV7-2	TRBD1	once	TRBJ1-2	CASSLAGQTSNYGYTF	TGTGCCAGCAGCTTAGCGGGACAGACTTCTAACTATGGCTACACCTTC
TRBV5-1	NA	NA	TRBJ1-1	CASSLSPHQGSIVNTEAFF	TGCGCCAGCAGCTTATCGCCCCATCAAGGTAGTATCGTGAACACTGAAGCTTTCTTT
TRBV2	TRBD2	NA	TRBJ2-2	CASSDRGTRSGELFF	TGTGCCAGCAGTGACCGTGGGACTAGATCCGGGGAGCTGTTTTTT
TRBV9	TRBD2	NA	TRBJ2-1	CASSVWEGTNEQFF	TGTGCCAGCAGCGTTTGGGAGGGGACGAATGAGCAGTTCTTC
TRBV2	NA	NA	TRBJ2-5	CASGGTRPSETQYF	TGTGCCAGCGGAGGAACAAGGCCTTCGGAGACCCAGTACTTC
TRBV7-8	NA	NA	TRBJ2-7	CASSSQWSYEQYF	TGTGCCAGCAGCTCCCAGTGGTCCTACGAGCAGTACTTC
TRBV4-3	NA	once	TRBJ2-5	CASSSGVQETQYF	TGCGCCAGCAGCAGCGGCGTGCAAGAGACCCAGTACTTC
TRBV5-5	TRBD1	once	TRBJ1-1	CASSWPGRDSIEAFF	TGTGCCAGCAGCTGGCCCGGCCGGGACAGCATTGAAGCTTTCTTT
TRBV2	NA	NA	TRBJ2-7	CASSGQSRAKSSYEQYF	TGTGCCAGCAGCGGACAGAGCCGAGCCAAAAGCTCCTACGAGCAGTACTTC
TRBV6-1	NA	few	TRBJ1-2	CASSDGLRYTF	TGTGCCAGCAGTGACGGACTTCGCTACACCTTC
TRBV6-4	NA	NA	TRBJ1-1	CASSPTGGVYSEAFF	TGTGCCAGCAGTCCCACAGGAGGAGTTTACTCTGAAGCTTTCTTT
TRBV7-7	NA	NA	TRBJ2-3	CASSSSTQDTQYF	TGTGCCAGCAGCTCATCGACTCAAGATACGCAGTATTTT
TRBV2	TRBD1	NA	TRBJ1-2	CASTERGTGGGYGYTF	TGTGCCAGCACCGAAAGGGGGACAGGGGGCGGCTATGGCTACACCTTC
TRBV29-1	TRBD2	NA	TRBJ2-1	CSVEAPKRGAYNEQFF	TGCAGCGTTGAAGCCCCCAAGCGGGGGGCTTACAATGAGCAGTTCTTC
TRBV5-1	NA	few	TRBJ2-3	CASSPGSFTDTQYF	TGCGCCAGCAGCCCGGGGTCCTTCACAGATACGCAGTATTTT
TRBV5-4	NA	once	TRBJ1-3	CASSLEQGEIGNTIYF	TGTGCCAGCAGCTTAGAACAGGGCGAAATCGGAAACACCATATATTTT
TRBV19	TRBD2	NA	TRBJ2-1	CASGELAGSYNEQFF	TGTGCCAGTGGGGAGCTAGCGGGGAGCTACAATGAGCAGTTCTTC
TRBV27	NA	NA	TRBJ2-7	CASSKQVYYGEQYF	TGTGCCAGCAGCAAACAGGTTTACTACGGTGAGCAGTACTTC
TRBV6-6	TRBD1	NA	TRBJ2-7	CASSQKSQGPMEQYF	TGTGCCAGCAGCCAAAAATCACAGGGGCCGATGGAGCAGTACTTC
TRBV19	NA	NA	TRBJ1-1	CASRMSGGSGTEAFF	TGTGCCAGTAGGATGAGTGGGGGGTCGGGCACTGAAGCTTTCTTT
TRBV29-1	TRBD2	NA	TRBJ2-2	CSVESGVTGELFF	TGCAGCGTTGAGAGCGGGGTCACCGGGGAGCTGTTTTTT
TRBV19	NA	once	TRBJ1-5	CASSPLYQPQHF	TGTGCCAGTAGTCCTCTATATCAGCCCCAGCATTTT
TRBV2	NA	NA	TRBJ1-5	CASSEERDSNQPQHF	TGTGCCAGCAGTGAAGAGCGGGATAGCAATCAGCCCCAGCATTTT
TRBV7-2	NA	NA	TRBJ1-2	CASSTQSGGNYGYTF	TGTGCCAGCAGCACCCAATCGGGCGGCAACTATGGCTACACCTTC
TRBV15	NA	NA	TRBJ1-1	CATSRDAASGTEAFF	TGTGCCACCAGCAGAGATGCAGCGTCGGGCACTGAAGCTTTCTTT
TRBV12-5	NA	NA	TRBJ2-7	CAREERLKKSYEQYF	TGTGCTAGGGAGGAGAGATTAAAGAAATCCTACGAGCAGTACTTC
TRBV30	NA	once	TRBJ1-6	CAWSAHIGNSPLHF	TGTGCCTGGAGTGCCCATATTGGGAATTCACCCCTCCACTTT
TRBV11-2	NA	NA	TRBJ2-3	CASSRGTDTQYF	TGTGCCAGCAGTCGGGGGACAGATACGCAGTATTTT
TRBV6-1	NA	NA	TRBJ2-7	CASSGYRAADYEQYF	TGTGCCAGCAGTGGTTACAGGGCTGCCGATTACGAGCAGTACTTC
TRBV7-9	TRBD1	once	TRBJ1-2	CAGDRGLYGYTF	TGTGCCGGGGACAGGGGGCTTTATGGCTACACCTTC
TRBV7-7	TRBD2	NA	TRBJ2-3	CASSPSSGPVNTQYF	TGTGCCAGCAGCCCTTCTAGCGGGCCGGTAAATACGCAGTATTTT
TRBV5-4	NA	NA	TRBJ1-2	CASSLQGGYGYTF	TGTGCCAGCAGCTTACAGGGAGGCTATGGCTACACCTTC
TRBV5-1	NA	NA	TRBJ2-3	CASSLIAGTDTQYF	TGCGCCAGCAGCTTGATAGCGGGCACAGATACGCAGTATTTT
TRBV29-1	NA	NA	TRBJ2-2	CSVEFGGGGELFF	TGCAGCGTTGAATTTGGAGGTGGCGGGGAGCTGTTTTTT
TRBV5-6	NA	NA	TRBJ2-7	CASSSGGSYEQYF	TGTGCCAGCAGCTCCGGCGGCTCCTACGAGCAGTACTTC
TRBV11-1	NA	NA	TRBJ2-6	CASSNKGTVAGANVLTF	TGTGCCAGCAGCAACAAAGGCACGGTCGCTGGGGCCAACGTCCTGACTTTC
TRBV10-3	NA	NA	TRBJ1-1	CAISENREEAFF	TGTGCCATCAGTGAGAACAGGGAGGAAGCTTTCTTT
TRBV7-9	NA	NA	TRBJ2-2	CASSLVTNTGELFF	TGTGCCAGCAGCTTAGTAACAAACACCGGGGAGCTGTTTTTT
TRBV4-2	NA	NA	TRBJ1-1	CASSQDRVKNTEAFF	TGTGCCAGCAGCCAAGACAGGGTTAAGAACACTGAAGCTTTCTTT
TRBV30	NA	NA	TRBJ1-4	CAWRRQAATNEKLFF	TGTGCCTGGAGGAGACAGGCGGCAACTAATGAAAAACTGTTTTTT
TRBV19	TRBD2	NA	TRBJ2-1	CASRLREGSYNEQFF	TGTGCCAGTAGATTGCGGGAGGGGTCCTACAATGAGCAGTTCTTC